Reported below is one T cell receptor (beta chain). As yet, its antigen is unknown. CDR1 is SGHTA and CDR2 is FQGTGA in the germline V gene. V shed 0 bases and J shed 8 bases, with 10 bases lying between them. The CDR3 consists of 13 residues. This entry belongs to a study of T cell responses to AZD1222 COVID-19 vaccine. This table comes from immunoSEQ multiplex PCR, and its TCRdb copy is limited to in-frame clones, with some not included. The sample records around 95,000 clones, about 88% being singletons. Whole-study findings and limits: The span of vaccine-associated CD4 TCRs extended across spike, with dominance at 160-218 and 743-854.

V gene TRBV7-3 combines with J gene TRBJ1-2; the D is unclear. The sequences come from peripheral blood, collected on day 0 of AZD1222 vaccination. This sequence originates from an adult in good health. CDR3 DNA: TGTGCCAGCAGCTTAACGGGAAACGGCGGCTACACCTTC. This encodes CASSLTGNGGYTF.